These 8 T cell receptor beta chains were all obtained from the same sample, sequenced in a study of CD8 T cells in ankylosing spondylitis. The study's findings and limits: A TCR beta motif made of 7 to 9 highly homologous variants seemed typical of ankylosing spondylitis blood.

Each CDR3 protein gets one entry after TCRdb re-called the 5' RACE reads with MiXCR. The sample carries 750,000 to 850,000 distinct CDR3 sequences, about an eighth recorded once. These TCRs' antigens remain unknown. The source material was blood, either unsorted or a sorted T cell fraction (not recorded which). All receptors derive from a male donor with ankylosing spondylitis.

The table lists this clonotype with many counts. The chain combines TRBV20-1 with TRBJ2-3; 9 bases are a match to TRBD2. The CDR3 consists of 14 residues. Germline CDR1 is DFQATT and CDR2 is SNEGSKA (reference sequence). V shed 4 bases and J 8 bases; nucleotides not matched to a gene: 10. CDR3 sequence: CSAMGSGGPATQYF. The CDR3, as DNA: TGCAGTGCTATGGGTAGCGGGGGTCCAGCTACGCAGTATTTT.

This clonotype was seen ten or more times. The V gene is TRBV12-3 or TRBV12-4, the J gene TRBJ2-3, with D hard to call. Trimming cost V 3 bases and J 1 base, with 20 bases left between them. The CDR3 is 18 residues long. The CDR3: CASSFPDSPWKGTDTQYF. The CDR3 DNA sequence: TGTGCCAGCAGTTTCCCCGATAGCCCATGGAAAGGCACAGATACGCAGTATTTT.

The table lists this clonotype with a few counts. This chain's CDR3 is CAISARDLGEETQYF. CDR3 nucleotides: TGTGCCATCAGCGCCCGGGACCTCGGGGAAGAGACCCAGTACTTC. V usage is TRBV10-3 and J usage is TRBJ2-5; D possibly uses TRBD1 or TRBD2 (5 bases each). CDR1 ENHRY and CDR2 SYGVKD come from the germline V gene. Trimming cost V 6 bases and J 3 bases, with 17 bases left between them. CDR3 size: 15 residues.

The chain has TRBV7-2 and TRBJ2-7, with D unclear. Germline assignment: CDR1 SGHTA and CDR2 FQGNSA. The V and J ends lost 2 bases and 2 bases respectively, with 13 bases between them. CDR3 length equals 15 residues. The CDR3 loop is CASSLTIGRTYEQYF. The CDR3 DNA is TGTGCCAGCAGCTTAACTATAGGAAGGACCTACGAGCAGTACTTC.

The chain couples TRBV15 to TRBJ2-1; unclear D gene. The CDR3 sequence is 13 residues long. V was clipped by 7 bases and J by 0 bases, with 7 bases between them. The germline V gene encodes CDR1 LNHNV and CDR2 YYDKDF (reference sequence). The CDR3 bases are TGTGCCACCAAAGCACGCTCCTACAATGAGCAGTTCTTC. Its translation: CATKARSYNEQFF.

This clonotype was recorded at least ten times. This chain joins TRBV20-1 and TRBJ2-1; 7 bases align to TRBD2. Germline loops: CDR1 DFQATT, CDR2 SNEGSKA (reference sequence). V lost 2 bases to trimming and J lost 5 bases; unmatched junction nucleotides: 6. This CDR3 region has 14 residues. This CDR3 is CSARTRGGNNEQFF. The DNA of the CDR3 is TGCAGTGCTAGAACTAGGGGAGGGAACAATGAGCAGTTCTTC.

J is TRBJ1-2 and V is TRBV4-3; D is ambiguous. The V and J ends lost 0 bases and 8 bases respectively, with 13 bases between them. Per germline, CDR1 LGHNA and CDR2 YSLEER. The CDR3 totals 14 residues. In DNA, the CDR3 is TGCGCCAGCAGCCAAGATCTTAACGGTCTGGGCTACACCTTC. The encoded protein is CASSQDLNGLGYTF.

This clonotype was seen a handful of times. This chain links TRBV20-1 with TRBJ1-1; no definite D call. V lost 3 bases, J lost 10 bases, and 9 bases lay in between. The CDR3 sequence is 10 residues long. Germline loops: CDR1 DFQATT, CDR2 SNEGSKA (reference sequence). The CDR3 region is CSASYFGAFF. CDR3 coding DNA: TGCAGTGCTAGTTACTTCGGAGCTTTCTTT.